The 26 T cell receptor beta chains reported below all come from one sample, sequenced in a study of blood T cell repertoires in COVID-19. Only in-frame clones appear in the TCRdb table, and some are missing; sequencing was by immunoSEQ multiplex PCR. The sample gives about 150,000 clones, around four fifths of which show up once; less than 3.5% is in the top ten. The sequencing input was peripheral blood. The receptors were sampled from a woman of 80 years or more with COVID-19, enrolled during active disease.

The chain employs TRBV18 and TRBJ1-2; 8 nucleotides line up with TRBD1. The CDR3 runs to 15 residues. V lost 3 bases to trimming and J lost 7 bases; unmatched junction nucleotides: 10. CDR1 KGHSH and CDR2 LQKENI come from the germline V gene. This CDR3 is CASSPSPQGDGGYTF. CDR3 nucleotides: TGTGCCAGCTCACCGAGTCCACAGGGGGACGGTGGCTACACCTTC.

The rearrangement links TRBV19 to TRBJ2-7; 10 nucleotides align to TRBD2. The CDR3 consists of 16 residues. Germline V CDR1 and CDR2: LNHDA, SQIVND (reference sequence). Trimming removed 1 base from V and 0 bases from J; junction bases left unmatched: 3. CDR3 sequence (DNA): TGTGCCAGTAGTATAGGCGGGACTAGCGCCTCCTACGAGCAGTACTTC. The encoded protein is CASSIGGTSASYEQYF.

The chain has TRBV12-3 or TRBV12-4 and TRBJ1-2; D unclear. V lost 7 bases and J lost 0, with 9 bases in between. The CDR3 consists of 13 residues. In nucleotides, the CDR3 is TGTGCCAGCACCCCGGGAGCTAACTATGGCTACACCTTC. This encodes CASTPGANYGYTF.

This rearrangement joins TRBV9 to TRBJ2-1; 10 bases are a match to TRBD1. This CDR3 has 17 amino acids. CDR1 and CDR2 from the germline V gene are SGDLS and YYNGEE. Unmatched junction bases numbered 10, after V lost 0 bases and J lost 7 bases. The CDR3 sequence: CASSVGAGTGEKNEQFF. In DNA form, the CDR3 reads TGTGCCAGCAGCGTAGGAGCCGGGACAGGGGAAAAGAATGAGCAGTTCTTC. Looking up the rest from reference TRBV9 and TRBJ2-1 gives the full variable domain: DSGVTQTPKHLITATGQRVTLRCSPRSGDLSVYWYQQSLDQGLQFLIQYYNGEERAKGNILERFSAQQFPDLHSELNLSSLELGDSALYFCASSVGAGTGEKNEQFFGPGTRLTVL.

This chain connects TRBV9 to TRBJ1-6; D uncertain. The germline CDR1 and CDR2 sequences are SGDLS and YYNGEE. CDR3 length: 13 residues. Between the trimmed V and J ends, which lost 0 bases and 7 bases, there was a span of 5 bases. For the CDR3, the DNA is TGTGCCAGCAGCGTAGGAGTAAATTCACCCCTCCACTTT. Translated: CASSVGVNSPLHF.

CDR3 sequence: CASSLSRFESSYNSPLHF. CDR3 DNA sequence: TGTGCCAGCAGTCTTTCCCGTTTCGAGAGCTCCTATAATTCACCCCTCCACTTT. The chain combines TRBV6-6 with TRBJ1-6; unclear D gene. V was pared by 5 bases and J by 0 bases, with 17 bases between. The CDR3 has 18 amino acids. The V gene's germline CDR1 is MNHNY and CDR2 SVGAGI (reference sequence).

The chain combines TRBV7-9 with TRBJ1-3; tentative D call: TRBD1 (5 bases). Trimming left V 0 bases short and J 2 bases short, with 8 bases between. CDR3 length equals 15 residues. Germline V lookup: CDR1 SEHNR, CDR2 FQNEAQ (reference sequence). As DNA, the CDR3 is TGTGCCAGCAGCTTAGCAGGGGCCACTGGAAACACCATATATTTT. Translation: CASSLAGATGNTIYF.

The chain combines TRBV6-1 with TRBJ2-3, with a possible D match to TRBD2 (6 bases). The germline V and J ends were trimmed by 4 bases and 3 bases, with 17 bases remaining between them. In germline, CDR1 is MNHNS, CDR2 SASEGT. This CDR3 contains 16 residues. In DNA, the CDR3 is TGTGCCAGCAGTGGGGTCTTTTGGGCGGGGACAGATACGCAGTATTTT. Translating gives CASSGVFWAGTDTQYF.

The chain carries TRBV11-2 and TRBJ1-5, with 8 bases that match TRBD1. Germline CDR1 is SGHAT and CDR2 is FQNNGV. This CDR3 region has 15 residues. J gave up 1 base and V 5 bases, and 4 bases lay outside the gene matches. Written as DNA, the CDR3 is TGTGCCAGCAGCAAGACAGGGGACAGCAATCAGCCCCAGCATTTT. This translates into CASSKTGDSNQPQHF.

This sequence joins TRBV6-2 or TRBV6-3 and TRBJ2-7, with 10 bases lining up with TRBD1. The J segment lost 3 bases and the V segment lost 5 bases, leaving 7 bases of the junction unmatched. The CDR3 is 15 amino acids. Germline V CDR1 and CDR2: MNHEY, SVGEGT. The CDR3 reads CASSNRDRGHYEQYF. The CDR3 DNA reads TGTGCCAGCAGTAACCGGGACAGGGGACACTACGAGCAGTACTTC.

The V gene is TRBV15, the J gene TRBJ2-7; perhaps TRBD1 as D (5 bases). Germline-derived CDR1 and CDR2 are LNHNV and YYDKDF (reference sequence). The CDR3 totals 15 residues. The ends were cut back, 0 bases at V and 1 base at J, with 10 bases in the middle. The chain's CDR3 is CATSRDLAGSYEQYF. CDR3 DNA: TGTGCCACCAGCAGAGATTTAGCAGGGTCCTACGAGCAGTACTTC.

This clone turned up a few times. This chain joins TRBV28 and TRBJ2-5, with TRBD2 identical over 7 bases. The CDR3 contains 15 residues. V gave up 6 bases and J gave up 6 bases; unmatched junction bases: 13. Germline V CDR1 and CDR2: MDHEN, SYDVKM. CDR3 sequence reads: CASSHGTNPAKTQYF. The CDR3 nucleotides read TGTGCCAGCAGCCACGGGACTAACCCCGCGAAGACCCAGTACTTC.

The chain links TRBV5-4 to TRBJ2-1; TRBD2 agrees at 10 bases. Germline V gene lookup returns CDR1 SGHNT and CDR2 YYREEE (reference sequence). Losses at the gene ends were 2 bases for V and 2 bases for J; bases not matched to a gene: 7. This CDR3 comprises 17 residues. The CDR3 bases are TGTGCCAGCAGCTTTTCTAGCGGGAGTCTTCCCTACAATGAGCAGTTCTTC. Amino acids: CASSFSSGSLPYNEQFF.

The chain has TRBV12-3 or TRBV12-4 and TRBJ2-7; D remains unclear. There are 11 residues in the CDR3. V shed 6 bases and J shed 7 bases, with 10 bases lying between them. CDR3: CASSEVREQYF. The CDR3 DNA is TGTGCCAGCAGCGAAGTCAGAGAGCAGTACTTC.

The J gene is TRBJ2-5, the V gene TRBV18; D perhaps matches TRBD1 (5 bases). The V gene's germline CDR1 is KGHSH and CDR2 LQKENI. The CDR3 loop spans 13 amino acids. V was trimmed by 6 bases and J by 5 bases, leaving 13 bases between them. The DNA for the CDR3 is TGTGCCAGCTCTTCAGGACATAGCGAGACCCAGTACTTC. Residues: CASSSGHSETQYF. Full variable domain (rest looked up from reference TRBV18 and TRBJ2-5): NAGVMQNPRHLVRRRGQEARLRCSPMKGHSHVYWYRQLPEEGLKFMVYLQKENIIDESGMPKERFSAEFPKEGPSILRIQQVVRGDSAAYFCASSSGHSETQYFGPGTRLLVL.

The chain combines TRBV5-4 with TRBJ2-1; 8 nucleotides line up with TRBD2. Germline assignment: CDR1 SGHNT and CDR2 YYREEE (reference sequence). The CDR3 has 15 amino acids. V trimming: 2 bases; J trimming: 3 bases; junction bases outside the gene matches: 4. Here the CDR3 DNA reads TGTGCCAGCAGCTTAGCGGGAGCGTACTACAATGAGCAGTTCTTC. This encodes CASSLAGAYYNEQFF.

The chain couples TRBV27 to TRBJ1-2; tentative D call: TRBD1 (6 bases). Deletions cut 2 bases from V and 7 bases from J, with 11 bases between. CDR3 length: 13 residues. The V gene's germline CDR1 is MNHEY and CDR2 SMNVEV (reference sequence). CDR3 in DNA: TGTGCCAGCAGTTTACACGGGGGGCGTGGCTACACCTTC. Translation gives CASSLHGGRGYTF.

The chain joins TRBV29-1 to TRBJ1-2; 9 bases agree with TRBD1. The CDR3 totals 12 residues. Per germline, CDR1 SQVTM and CDR2 ANQGSEA. J was trimmed by 4 bases and V by 7 bases; bases with no gene match: 4. The CDR3 DNA sequence: TGCAGCGGGGGACAGGGCGGCTATGGCTACACCTTC. Residues: CSGGQGGYGYTF. The full variable domain, completed using reference TRBV29-1 and TRBJ1-2, is SAVISQKPSRDICQRGTSLTIQCQVDSQVTMMFWYRQQPGQSLTLIATANQGSEATYESGFVIDKFPISRPNLTFSTLTVSNMSPEDSSIYLCSGGQGGYGYTFGSGTRLTVV.

The chain uses TRBV4-1 and TRBJ1-1; 8 bases agree with TRBD1. Germline values: CDR1 MGHRA, CDR2 YSYEKL. V was pared by 8 bases and J by 1 base, with 9 bases of the junction left unmatched. CDR3 length equals 15 residues. The CDR3 here is CASGWLDRENTEAFF. The CDR3, as DNA: TGCGCCAGCGGTTGGCTGGACAGGGAGAACACTGAAGCTTTCTTT.

The chain joins TRBV7-9 to TRBJ1-4; D possibly corresponds to TRBD1 (5 bases). Germline V lookup: CDR1 SEHNR, CDR2 FQNEAQ (reference sequence). Between the trimmed V and J ends, which lost 4 bases and 14 bases, there was a span of 17 bases. The CDR3 has 13 amino acids. This CDR3 is CASSSGGAPSLFF. DNA of the CDR3: TGTGCCAGCAGCTCGGGCGGGGCGCCGAGTCTGTTTTTT.

The V gene is TRBV5-6, the J gene TRBJ1-5, with 7 bases fitting TRBD1. The CDR3 covers 13 residues. Looked up from germline, CDR1 is SGHDT and CDR2 is YYEEEE. After removal of 5 bases from V and 2 bases from J, the junction contained 1 base not matched to a gene. As DNA, the CDR3 is TGTGCCAGCAGTACAGGGGGCAATCAGCCCCAGCATTTT. This sequence encodes CASSTGGNQPQHF.

The chain combines TRBV27 with TRBJ2-5; D is ambiguous. The CDR3 has 13 amino acids. CDR1 and CDR2 (germline): MNHEY, SMNVEV (reference sequence). V lost 3 bases and J lost 9, with 14 bases in between. The CDR3 DNA reads as TGTGCCAGCAGTTTCGCTGATTCTGGAGCCCAGTACTTC. The encoded protein is CASSFADSGAQYF.

This sequence joins TRBV19 and TRBJ1-4; D might be TRBD1 (5 bases). Germline CDR1 LNHDA, CDR2 SQIVND (reference sequence). The CDR3 spans 14 residues. V was pared by 10 bases and J by 2 bases, with 14 bases between. CDR3 nucleotides: TGTGCCACCCGCGGGGGAAGGACTAATGAAAAACTGTTTTTT. This codes for CATRGGRTNEKLFF.

V usage is TRBV27 and J usage is TRBJ1-3, with 9 bases aligning to TRBD1. This CDR3 spans 17 amino acids. Trimming at V came to 4 bases and at J to 1 base, leaving 8 bases not matched to a gene. Looked up from germline, CDR1 is MNHEY and CDR2 is SMNVEV (reference sequence). The DNA of the CDR3 is TGTGCCAGCAGTTCCATCAGACAGGGGGTTTCTGGAAACACCATATATTTT. Its protein product is CASSSIRQGVSGNTIYF.

This clone was observed a handful of times. This chain connects TRBV15 to TRBJ1-5; D remains unclear. The CDR3 covers 15 residues. The germline V and J ends were trimmed by 1 base and 0 bases, with 7 bases remaining between them. Per germline, CDR1 LNHNV and CDR2 YYDKDF (reference sequence). The CDR3 protein is CATSRVLYSNQPQHF. In DNA form, the CDR3 reads TGTGCCACCAGCAGAGTACTTTATAGCAATCAGCCCCAGCATTTT.

The chain has TRBV7-3 and TRBJ2-1; TRBD2 might be the D (6 bases). This CDR3 is 14 amino acids long. The ends were cut back, 4 bases at V and 4 bases at J, with 11 bases in the middle. The germline gives CDR1 SGHTA, CDR2 FQGTGA. CDR3 in amino acids: CASSSGTLYNEQFF. In DNA, the CDR3 is TGTGCCAGCAGCTCCGGGACTTTGTACAATGAGCAGTTCTTC.